Sequencing of this T cell receptor (beta chain) was carried out in a study of blood T cell repertoires in COVID-19. Study context: Whether acute or convalescent, the COVID-19 samples came from the United States, Italy and Spain. The analysed material was cDNA or gDNA that came from T cells, B-cell-depleted T cells, or PBMCs.

V was clipped by 8 bases and J by 3 bases; unmatched bases: 8. This CDR3 spans 14 amino acids. The germline V gene encodes CDR1 MNHEY and CDR2 SMNVEV (reference sequence). Original processing notes: Reference gene primer amplification in the assay estimated nucleated cell counts. This table comes from immunoSEQ multiplex PCR, and its TCRdb copy is limited to in-frame clones, with some not included. The V and J calls and clone size come from that table; D and trimming were worked out from the DNA. The sample lists some 60,000 clones, around nine tenths seen once, with approximately 6% in the top ten. The sample consisted of peripheral blood. The receptor comes from a human donor in a cohort sampled during active COVID-19. The V gene is TRBV27, the J gene TRBJ2-7; 9 bases agree with TRBD1. The DNA for the CDR3 is TGTGCCAGCCAAACTCGGGACAGGGTCTACGAGCAGTACTTC. Encoded protein: CASQTRDRVYEQYF.